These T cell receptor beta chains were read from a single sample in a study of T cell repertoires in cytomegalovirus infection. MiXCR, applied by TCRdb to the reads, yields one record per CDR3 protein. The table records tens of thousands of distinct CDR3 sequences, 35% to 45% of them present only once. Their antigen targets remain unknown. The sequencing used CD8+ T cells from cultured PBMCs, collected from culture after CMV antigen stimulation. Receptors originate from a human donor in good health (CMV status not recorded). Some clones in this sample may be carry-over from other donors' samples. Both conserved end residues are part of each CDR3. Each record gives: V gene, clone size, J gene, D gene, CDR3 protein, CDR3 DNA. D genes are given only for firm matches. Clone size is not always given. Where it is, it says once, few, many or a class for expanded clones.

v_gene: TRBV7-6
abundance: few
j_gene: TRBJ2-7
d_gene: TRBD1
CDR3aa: CASSLATGTGSYEQYF
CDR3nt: TGTGCCAGCAGCTTAGCTACCGGGACAGGGAGCTACGAGCAGTACTTC

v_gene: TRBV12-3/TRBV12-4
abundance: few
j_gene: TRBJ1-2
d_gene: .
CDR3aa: CASSPAWTVSYGYTF
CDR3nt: TGTGCCAGCAGTCCCGCGTGGACAGTTTCCTATGGCTACACCTTC

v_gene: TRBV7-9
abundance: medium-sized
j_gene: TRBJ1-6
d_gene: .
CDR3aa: CASSDHSLAGASSPLHF
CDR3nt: TGTGCCAGCAGCGACCACTCACTAGCGGGGGCGAGCTCACCCCTCCACTTT

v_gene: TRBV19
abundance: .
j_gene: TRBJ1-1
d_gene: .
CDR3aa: CASSSQGGNTEAFF
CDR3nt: TGTGCCAGTAGTTCACAGGGTGGAAACACTGAAGCTTTCTTT

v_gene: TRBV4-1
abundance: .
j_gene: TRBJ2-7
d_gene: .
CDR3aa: CASSPTQGLAYEQYF
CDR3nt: TGCGCCAGCAGCCCAACACAAGGGTTGGCCTACGAGCAGTACTTC

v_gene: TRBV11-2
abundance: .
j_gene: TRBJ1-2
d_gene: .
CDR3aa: CANTNPGIDGYTF
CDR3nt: TGTGCCAACACCAACCCGGGGATCGATGGCTACACCTTC

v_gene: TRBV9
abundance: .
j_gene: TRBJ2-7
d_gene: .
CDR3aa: CASSVAGTSRDEQYF
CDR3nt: TGTGCCAGCAGCGTGGCCGGGACCTCACGCGACGAGCAGTACTTC

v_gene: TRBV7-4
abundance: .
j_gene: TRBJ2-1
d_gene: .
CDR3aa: CASSLEDAYNEQFF
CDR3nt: TGTGCCAGCAGCTTGGAGGACGCATACAATGAGCAGTTCTTC

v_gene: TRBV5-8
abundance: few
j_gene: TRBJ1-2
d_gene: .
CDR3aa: CASGQLAGNYGYTF
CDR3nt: TGTGCCAGCGGACAGCTCGCCGGAAACTATGGCTACACCTTC

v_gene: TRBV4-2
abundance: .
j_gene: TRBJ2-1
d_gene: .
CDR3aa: CASSRDHGSSDEQFF
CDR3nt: TGTGCCAGCAGCCGGGACCACGGGAGTAGCGATGAGCAGTTCTTC

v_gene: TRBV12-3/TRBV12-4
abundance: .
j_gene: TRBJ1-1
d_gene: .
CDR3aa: CASSFGTMMNTEAFF
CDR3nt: TGTGCCAGCAGTTTCGGGACAATGATGAACACTGAAGCTTTCTTT

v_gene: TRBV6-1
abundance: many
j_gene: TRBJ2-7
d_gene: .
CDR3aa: CASSPGSSSYEQYF
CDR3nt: TGTGCCAGCAGTCCGGGTTCGAGCTCCTACGAGCAGTACTTC

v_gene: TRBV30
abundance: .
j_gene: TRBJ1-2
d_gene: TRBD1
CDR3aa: CAWRGTGGFGYTF
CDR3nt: TGTGCCTGGAGGGGGACAGGGGGATTTGGCTACACCTTC

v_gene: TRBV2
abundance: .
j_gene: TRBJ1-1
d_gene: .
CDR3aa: CASSEGTASFF
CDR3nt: TGTGCCAGCAGTGAAGGTACCGCTTCTTTCTTT

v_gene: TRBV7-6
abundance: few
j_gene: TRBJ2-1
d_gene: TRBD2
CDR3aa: CASSSSLSGGGDNEQFF
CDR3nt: TGTGCCAGCAGCTCTAGCCTGAGTGGCGGGGGTGACAATGAGCAGTTCTTC

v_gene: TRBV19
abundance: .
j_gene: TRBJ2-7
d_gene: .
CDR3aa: CASSIRDTSHYEQYF
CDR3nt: TGTGCCAGTAGTATTCGGGACACCTCTCACTACGAGCAGTACTTC

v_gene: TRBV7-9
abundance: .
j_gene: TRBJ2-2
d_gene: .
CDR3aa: CASSWTANTGELFF
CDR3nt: TGTGCCAGCAGCTGGACAGCGAACACCGGGGAGCTGTTTTTT

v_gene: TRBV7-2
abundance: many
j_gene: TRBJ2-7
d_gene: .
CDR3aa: CASSLEDMVRYEQYF
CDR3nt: TGTGCCAGCAGCTTAGAAGATATGGTGCGGTACGAGCAGTACTTC

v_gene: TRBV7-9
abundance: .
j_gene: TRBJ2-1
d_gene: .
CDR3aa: CASSLPQSLSYNEQFF
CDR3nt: TGTGCCAGCAGCTTACCCCAATCCCTCTCCTACAATGAGCAGTTCTTC

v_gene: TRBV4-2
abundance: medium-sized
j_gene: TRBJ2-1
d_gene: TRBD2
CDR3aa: CASSQRDGGDPNYNEQFF
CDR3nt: TGTGCCAGCAGCCAGAGAGATGGGGGGGACCCCAATTACAATGAGCAGTTCTTC

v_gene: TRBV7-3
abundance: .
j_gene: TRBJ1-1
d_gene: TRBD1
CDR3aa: CASSLGQGAGTEAFF
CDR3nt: TGTGCCAGCAGCTTAGGGCAGGGGGCGGGTACTGAAGCTTTCTTT

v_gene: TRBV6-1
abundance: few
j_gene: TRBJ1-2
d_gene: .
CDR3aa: CASNLDSLSPYGYTF
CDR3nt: TGTGCCAGCAACCTCGACAGCCTCAGTCCCTATGGCTACACCTTC

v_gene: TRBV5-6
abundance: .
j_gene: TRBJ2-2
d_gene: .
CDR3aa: CASRRWVGELFF
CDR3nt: TGTGCCAGCAGGCGATGGGTCGGGGAGCTGTTTTTT

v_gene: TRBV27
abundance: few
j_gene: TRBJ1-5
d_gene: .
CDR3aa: CASSLSGLAQPQHF
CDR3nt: TGTGCCAGCAGTTTATCGGGCCTCGCACAGCCCCAGCATTTT

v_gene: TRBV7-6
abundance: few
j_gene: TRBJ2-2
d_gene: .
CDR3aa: CASSLAAGLDTGELFF
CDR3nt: TGTGCCAGCAGCTTAGCGGCAGGGCTTGACACCGGGGAGCTGTTTTTT

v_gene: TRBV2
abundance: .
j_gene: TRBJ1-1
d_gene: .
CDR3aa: CASGEGTEAFF
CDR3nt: TGTGCCAGCGGAGAGGGTACTGAAGCTTTCTTT

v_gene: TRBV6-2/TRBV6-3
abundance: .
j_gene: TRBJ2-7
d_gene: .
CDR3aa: CASSYKGTGTENYEQYF
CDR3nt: TGTGCCAGCAGTTACAAGGGGACCGGGACGGAAAACTACGAGCAGTACTTC

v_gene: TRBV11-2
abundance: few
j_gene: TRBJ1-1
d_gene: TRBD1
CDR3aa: CASSLDREDTEAFF
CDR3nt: TGTGCCAGCAGCCTGGACAGGGAGGACACTGAAGCTTTCTTT

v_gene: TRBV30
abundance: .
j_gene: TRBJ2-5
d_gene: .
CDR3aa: CAWSVLGETQYF
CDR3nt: TGTGCCTGGAGTGTACTGGGAGAGACCCAGTACTTC

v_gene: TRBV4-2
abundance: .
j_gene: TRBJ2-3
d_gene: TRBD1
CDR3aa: CASSPSGTGAQYF
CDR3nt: TGTGCCAGCAGCCCCTCCGGGACAGGGGCGCAGTATTTT

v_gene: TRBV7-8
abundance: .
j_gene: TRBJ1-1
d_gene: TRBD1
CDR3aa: CASSLEGTGVKNTEAFF
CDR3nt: TGTGCCAGCAGCTTAGAAGGGACAGGGGTAAAAAACACTGAAGCTTTCTTT

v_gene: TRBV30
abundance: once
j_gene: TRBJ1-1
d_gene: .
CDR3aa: CAWSVGGNTEAFF
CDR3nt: TGTGCCTGGAGTGTCGGGGGGAACACTGAAGCTTTCTTT

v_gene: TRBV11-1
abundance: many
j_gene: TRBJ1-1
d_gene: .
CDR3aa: CASSPWEVNTEAFF
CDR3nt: TGTGCCAGCAGCCCCTGGGAGGTGAACACTGAAGCTTTCTTT

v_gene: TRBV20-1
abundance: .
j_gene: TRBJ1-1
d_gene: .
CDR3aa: CSASPGTFMNTEAFF
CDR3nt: TGCAGTGCTTCTCCCGGGACGTTTATGAACACTGAAGCTTTCTTT

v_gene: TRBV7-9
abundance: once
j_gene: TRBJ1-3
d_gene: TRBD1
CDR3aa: CASSVTGVDTIYF
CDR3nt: TGTGCCAGCAGCGTGACAGGGGTAGACACCATATATTTT

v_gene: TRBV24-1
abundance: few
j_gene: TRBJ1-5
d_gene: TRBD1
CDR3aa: CATSAPGQSGNQPQHF
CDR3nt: TGTGCCACCAGTGCTCCGGGACAGAGTGGCAATCAGCCCCAGCATTTT

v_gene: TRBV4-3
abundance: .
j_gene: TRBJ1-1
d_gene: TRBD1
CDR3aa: CASSQYRGQDEAFF
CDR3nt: TGCGCCAGCAGCCAATACAGGGGGCAAGATGAAGCTTTCTTT

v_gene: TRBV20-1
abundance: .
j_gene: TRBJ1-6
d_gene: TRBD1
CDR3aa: CSARGQGVGSPLHF
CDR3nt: TGCAGTGCTAGGGGTCAGGGGGTCGGGTCACCCCTCCACTTT

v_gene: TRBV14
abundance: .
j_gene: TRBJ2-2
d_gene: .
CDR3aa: CASSQDWEQGGELFF
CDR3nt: TGTGCCAGCAGCCAAGACTGGGAACAGGGCGGGGAGCTGTTTTTT

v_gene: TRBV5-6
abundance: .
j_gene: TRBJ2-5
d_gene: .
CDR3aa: CASSLARDLQETQYF
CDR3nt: TGTGCCAGCAGCTTGGCCAGGGACCTCCAAGAGACCCAGTACTTC

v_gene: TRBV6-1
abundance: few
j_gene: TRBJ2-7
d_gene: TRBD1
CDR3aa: CASSDPGQSGDEQYF
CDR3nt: TGTGCCAGCAGTGACCCGGGACAGTCTGGGGACGAGCAGTACTTC